Below, one TCR beta chain is given with its context. The record originates from a study of blood T cell repertoires in COVID-19. For the study at large: Samples of COVID-19 (acute and convalescent) were obtained from the United States, Italy and Spain. Nucleic acid was either cDNA or gDNA, and it came from T cells, B-cell-depleted T cells, or PBMCs.

CDR3 length: 13 amino acids. Germline lookup yields CDR1 SNHLY and CDR2 FYNNEI. V lost 7 bases and J lost 3; bases outside the gene matches: 5. Authors' processing steps: Estimated nucleated cell counts came from reference gene primer amplification. Repertoires were generated with immunoSEQ multiplex PCR, while TCRdb's copy carries only in-frame clones and drops some. For V, J and clone size, that table is used; D and trimming come from the DNA. Among roughly 43,000 clones listed, 80% to 90% were seen once. Sequencing was carried out using peripheral blood. The receptor was isolated from a man in his 70s with active COVID-19. This chain joins TRBV2 and TRBJ2-7, with 8 bases lining up with TRBD1. CDR3 sequence reads: CASTETGDYEQYF. CDR3 coding DNA: TGTGCCAGCACCGAGACAGGGGACTACGAGCAGTACTTC.